Ten or more counts support the clone carrying this TCR beta chain. Its antigen is not known. For TCR beta, libraries came from quantitative 5'-RACE with molecular barcodes. TCRdb ran MiXCR on the 5' RACE reads and lists one entry per CDR3 protein. The data hold 150,000 to 200,000 distinct CDR3 sequences, with about an eighth observed a single time. The V gene's germline CDR1 is SGHRS and CDR2 YFSETQ. This CDR3 spans 13 amino acids. After removal of 4 bases from V and 3 bases from J, the junction contained 4 bases not matched to a gene. This entry belongs to a study of CD8 T cells in ankylosing spondylitis. Notes on the study in general: Disease-linked clones were CD8+ and relatively rare in peripheral blood. Among TCR beta sequences, a motif of 7 to 9 highly homologous variants appeared characteristic of ankylosing spondylitis blood.

The specimen was blood, either unsorted or a sorted T cell fraction (not recorded which). The gene calls are TRBV5-1 and TRBJ2-7; 7 bases map to TRBD1. The TCR was taken from a female donor with ankylosing spondylitis or in good health (not recorded which). Here the CDR3 DNA reads TGCGCCAGCAGCCAGGGACAGATCTACGAGCAGTACTTC. It is translated as CASSQGQIYEQYF.